Listed below are T cell receptor beta chains from one sample, sequenced in a study of graft-versus-host responses after intestinal transplantation. No cognate antigen is known for these TCRs. Data came from immunoSEQ multiplex PCR; TCRdb stores just in-frame clones and leaves some out. This sample carries some 88,000 clones, just over 90% of them seen once, and the ten largest clones take approximately 2%. The sequencing used unstimulated CD8+ T cells sorted from spleen or lymph node cells, collected before intestinal transplant. The receptors originated from a human donor who received an intestinal transplant. The CDR3 runs from the conserved cysteine through the conserved F or W. A D gene is named only where the DNA matches it firmly. The size field is filled for only some rows; it gives once, few, many or a size class.

d_gene	abundance	v_gene	j_gene	CDR3nt	CDR3aa
NA	NA	TRBV12-2	TRBJ2-2	TGTGCAAGTCGCTTAGTTGGGGGGGCGAACACCGGGGAGCTGTTTTTT	CASRLVGGANTGELFF
TRBD1	once	TRBV4-1	TRBJ1-2	TGCGCCAGCAGCCAAGAAGGGATAGGGGGCGCCTTTAACTACACCTTC	CASSQEGIGGAFNYTF
NA	NA	TRBV2	TRBJ2-7	TGTGCCAGCAGTGGATTTGCGGGGAACTACGAGCAGTACTTC	CASSGFAGNYEQYF
NA	NA	TRBV29-1	TRBJ1-3	TGCAGCGTTGAAGGGCACAGTGGAAACACCATATATTTT	CSVEGHSGNTIYF
TRBD2	NA	TRBV6-1	TRBJ2-7	TGTGCCAGCAGGGTAGCGGGGGGGCGCGGCGAGCAGTACTTC	CASRVAGGRGEQYF
NA	NA	TRBV27	TRBJ2-2	TGTGCCAGCAGTTTGGGGACATACACCGGGGAGCTGTTTTTT	CASSLGTYTGELFF
NA	NA	TRBV6-1	TRBJ2-3	TGTGCCAGCAGTGACCTAGCGAGCCTCACAGATACGCAGTATTTT	CASSDLASLTDTQYF
TRBD1	NA	TRBV29-1	TRBJ2-3	TGCAGCGTTGATGGACAGGGTATAGATACGCAGTATTTT	CSVDGQGIDTQYF
TRBD1	NA	TRBV27	TRBJ1-1	TGTGCCAGCAGTCTTATGACAGGGGACACTGAAGCTTTCTTT	CASSLMTGDTEAFF
NA	NA	TRBV5-1	TRBJ1-1	TGCGCCAGCAGCTTGGGTTCAGGGGCGAACACTGAAGCTTTCTTT	CASSLGSGANTEAFF
NA	NA	TRBV11-2	TRBJ2-7	TGTGCCAGCAGCTTTTGGGATAGGACAGCGCCTAAGGAGCAGTACTTC	CASSFWDRTAPKEQYF
TRBD1	once	TRBV29-1	TRBJ2-7	TGCAGCGTCATGCCCGGGACAGACTACGAGCAGTACTTC	CSVMPGTDYEQYF
NA	once	TRBV29-1	TRBJ2-7	TGCAGCGTTGATAAGACGACAGCCTCCTCCTACGAGCAGTACTTC	CSVDKTTASSYEQYF
TRBD1	NA	TRBV5-6	TRBJ1-4	TGTGCCAGCAGCCATTCACAGGGGGCGGTAACTAATGAAAAACTGTTTTTT	CASSHSQGAVTNEKLFF
NA	NA	TRBV5-1	TRBJ2-3	TGCGCCAGCAGCGTTACAGGGTTCGAAACAGATACGCAGTATTTT	CASSVTGFETDTQYF
NA	NA	TRBV9	TRBJ2-2	TGTGCCAGCAGCCCTATTGCGTTGGGGGAGCTGTTTTTT	CASSPIALGELFF